These 23 T cell receptor beta chains were all obtained from the same sample, sequenced in a study of T-cell memory formation after mild COVID-19. TCRdb itself ran the 5' RACE reads through MiXCR, one entry per CDR3 protein. Among some 320,000 distinct CDR3 sequences listed, approximately 15% were seen once. Sequencing was performed on PBMCs or a T cell subset sorted from them (not recorded which). These receptor sequences come from a man in his late teens or twenties who had mild COVID-19 (a few samples of this study predate the infection). Cell type and time point are not known.

The CDR3 region is CASSEAGRDQPQHF. CDR3 bases: TGTGCCAGCAGTGAAGCTGGCAGGGACCAGCCCCAGCATTTT. The chain links TRBV2 to TRBJ1-5; tentatively, D is TRBD1 (5 bases). Between the trimmed V and J ends, which lost 0 bases and 7 bases, there was a span of 10 bases. Germline V gene sequence: CDR1 SNHLY, CDR2 FYNNEI. The CDR3 sequence is 14 residues long.

This chain's CDR3 is CSAGGQAPNYGYTF. CDR3 nucleotide sequence: TGCAGTGCGGGGGGGCAGGCGCCTAACTATGGCTACACCTTC. The chain is built from TRBV20-1 and TRBJ1-2, with D possibly TRBD1 on 6 matching bases. Germline V gene data show CDR1 as DFQATT and CDR2 as SNEGSKA (reference sequence). This CDR3 has 14 residues. Trimming removed 6 bases at V and 0 bases at J, with 14 bases between.

In this sample, this clonotype turned up a few times. This chain links TRBV6-5 with TRBJ1-6; the D is unclear. The CDR3 totals 14 residues. Per the germline V gene, CDR1 is MNHEY and CDR2 is SVGAGI. Trimming removed 6 bases from V and 9 bases from J, with 15 bases in between. CDR3 sequence (DNA): TGTGCCAGCAGGTTGTCAGTTGCGGGTTCACCCCTCCACTTT. Amino acid sequence: CASRLSVAGSPLHF.

This clonotype appeared a single time. The chain recombines TRBV12-3 or TRBV12-4 with TRBJ1-2, with 10 positions matching TRBD1. The V segment lost 5 bases and the J segment 8 bases; nucleotides outside the gene matches: 11. The CDR3 contains 15 residues. The CDR3 DNA sequence: TGTGCCAGCAGTCCAGACAGGGGGCGACTTCAGGGCTACACCTTC. It is translated as CASSPDRGRLQGYTF.

This chain joins TRBV6-8 and TRBJ2-2; either TRBD1 or TRBD2 may supply D (5 bases each). In germline, CDR1 is MNHGY, CDR2 SAAAGT. CDR3 length equals 16 residues. Between the trimmed V and J ends, which lost 0 bases and 5 bases, there was a span of 13 bases. In DNA form, the CDR3 reads TGTGCCAGCAGTTACTCGACCCAGGGAGCGACCGGGGAGCTGTTTTTT. Its translation: CASSYSTQGATGELFF.

This clonotype has a handful of counts. The V and J genes are TRBV7-3 and TRBJ2-3, with D possibly being TRBD2 (5 bases). Trimming stripped 6 bases from V and 7 bases from J, with 17 bases between. The CDR3 is made up of 14 amino acids. Germline CDR1 reads SGHTA; CDR2 reads FQGTGA. In DNA form, the CDR3 reads TGTGCCAGCAGTAATTCCGGGATCCAATATACGCAGTATTTT. It translates to CASSNSGIQYTQYF.

CDR3 sequence: CATRLLPSGGKNIQYF. In nucleotides, the CDR3 is TGTGCCACCCGACTTCTCCCTAGCGGGGGGAAAAACATTCAGTACTTC. The V and J genes are TRBV15 and TRBJ2-4; 11 nucleotides align to TRBD2. V shed 8 bases, J shed 4 bases, and the junction held 10 bases outside the gene matches. From germline, CDR1 is LNHNV and CDR2 YYDKDF (reference sequence). CDR3 length equals 16 residues.

The V call is TRBV20-1, the J call TRBJ2-1; 8 nucleotides align to TRBD1. CDR1 and CDR2 from the germline V gene are DFQATT and SNEGSKA (reference sequence). The CDR3 sequence is 15 residues long. Losses at the gene ends were 1 base for V and 4 bases for J; bases not matched to a gene: 6. Here the CDR3 DNA reads TGCAGTGCTAGAGCGTCGGGACAGGCTTACAATGAGCAGTTCTTC. It translates to CSARASGQAYNEQFF.

In its sample, this clonotype was seen a few times. The gene calls are TRBV4-1 and TRBJ2-1; 9 bases are shared with TRBD2. Germline V gives CDR1 MGHRA, CDR2 YSYEKL. V lost 1 base and J lost 12; bases outside the gene matches: 19. This CDR3 contains 18 residues. CDR3: CASSQAPGASGVTFGQFF. The CDR3 DNA reads TGCGCCAGCAGCCAAGCCCCAGGAGCTAGCGGGGTAACTTTTGGGCAGTTCTTC.

Only a few counts were recorded for this clonotype. V is TRBV7-9 and J is TRBJ2-7; the D gene could be TRBD1 or TRBD2 (6 bases each). The V end lost 8 bases, the J end lost 2 bases, and 16 bases lay between the germline ends. This CDR3 has 14 residues. Germline CDR1 SEHNR, CDR2 FQNEAQ (reference sequence). The CDR3 loop reads CASHEGGEAYEQYF. CDR3 nucleotides: TGTGCCAGCCATGAGGGGGGAGAAGCCTACGAGCAGTACTTC.

The chain has TRBV6-6 and TRBJ1-2; D gene ambiguous. Germline values: CDR1 MNHNY, CDR2 SVGAGI (reference sequence). The CDR3 is made up of 15 amino acids. The ends were cut back, 0 bases at V and 3 bases at J, with 11 bases in the middle. CDR3: CASSYSQPIYYGYTF. The DNA of the CDR3 is TGTGCCAGCAGTTACTCGCAACCCATTTACTATGGCTACACCTTC.

This clonotype has a handful of counts. The J gene is TRBJ2-2, the V gene TRBV5-1; D assignment may be TRBD1 or TRBD2 (5 bases each). Germline-derived CDR1 and CDR2 are SGHRS and YFSETQ. The CDR3 contains 14 residues. V lost 4 bases and J lost 6, with 13 bases in between. In DNA, the CDR3 is TGCGCCAGCAGCCCCGGGGACGTGCCCGGGGAGCTGTTTTTT. This gives the protein CASSPGDVPGELFF.

This sequence joins TRBV20-1 and TRBJ2-1; TRBD2 matches 9 bases. J lost 2 bases, V lost 7 bases, and 9 bases had no gene match. This CDR3 comprises 15 residues. CDR1 and CDR2 (germline): DFQATT, SNEGSKA (reference sequence). The DNA for the CDR3 is TGCAGTGGAAAAGCGGGGGGCTACACCTACAATGAGCAGTTCTTC. This codes for CSGKAGGYTYNEQFF.

V is TRBV6-4 and J is TRBJ2-1; the match to TRBD2 covers 9 bases. CDR1 is MRHNA, CDR2 SNTAGT, per germline. J gave up 6 bases and V 5 bases, and 11 bases lay outside the gene matches. CDR3 length: 16 amino acids. In nucleotides, the CDR3 is TGTGCCAGCAGTATGGGTCCGGGACTAGCTCTCAATGAGCAGTTCTTC. This codes for CASSMGPGLALNEQFF.

V gene TRBV12-3 or TRBV12-4 combines with J gene TRBJ2-1, with TRBD2 identical over 9 bases. V dropped 3 bases and J dropped 8; count of bases not matched to a gene: 8. CDR3 length: 15 residues. The chain's CDR3 is CASSFFGRGGDEQFF. The CDR3 region has the DNA TGTGCCAGCAGTTTCTTTGGGCGGGGGGGCGATGAGCAGTTCTTC.

Comment on this clonotype: A read error may produce the germline difference seen at one junction end. The rearrangement joins TRBV5-1 to TRBJ1-6; D is undetermined. Germline V gene lookup returns CDR1 SGHRS and CDR2 YFSETQ. The CDR3 is 14 residues long. The CDR3 DNA reads TGCGCCAGCAGCTTGGGGCAGGAGGATTCACCCATCCACTTT. It yields the protein CASSLGQEDSPIHF. The full variable domain, in which reference TRBV5-1 and TRBJ1-6 provide the parts outside the CDR3, is KAGVTQTPRYLIKTRGQQVTLSCSPISGHRSVSWYQQTPGQGLQFLFEYFSETQRNKGNFPGRFSGRQFSNSRSEMNVSTLELGDSALYLCASSLGQEDSPIHFGNGTRLTVT.

This clonotype was seen only a few times. The chain recombines TRBV7-2 with TRBJ2-1; D uncertain. Looked up from germline, CDR1 is SGHTA and CDR2 is FQGNSA. The CDR3 loop spans 13 amino acids. The ends were cut back, 5 bases at V and 3 bases at J, with 8 bases in the middle. CDR3 sequence (DNA): TGTGCCAGCAGCGCACTCTTCTACAATGAGCAGTTCTTC. It is translated as CASSALFYNEQFF.

V usage is TRBV28 and J usage is TRBJ2-3, with D perhaps TRBD2 (5 bases). The CDR3 length is 12 residues. V shed 2 bases and J shed 10 bases, with 10 bases lying between them. Per germline, CDR1 MDHEN and CDR2 SYDVKM. CDR3 sequence: CASSLRAAAQYF. The CDR3 DNA reads TGTGCCAGCAGTTTAAGGGCAGCGGCGCAGTATTTT.

The table lists this clonotype with a few counts. The chain employs TRBV6-5 and TRBJ2-7, with D possibly being TRBD2 (5 bases). CDR3 length: 13 amino acids. Germline V CDR1 and CDR2: MNHEY, SVGAGI. Trimming took 11 bases from V and 6 from J, leaving 20 bases between them. The CDR3 DNA is TGTGCCCACGGAGCGGACCCCCTCGGCGAGCAGTACTTC. This encodes CAHGADPLGEQYF.

The chain has TRBV29-1 and TRBJ2-1; D tentatively reads TRBD1 or TRBD2 (5 bases each). The germline CDR1 and CDR2 sequences are SQVTM and ANQGSEA. This CDR3 is 12 amino acids long. Deletions cut 7 bases from V and 8 bases from J, with 15 bases between. This CDR3 reads CSATDFRDEQFF. The CDR3, as DNA: TGCAGCGCCACGGACTTCAGGGATGAGCAGTTCTTC.

The V and J genes are TRBV7-3 and TRBJ2-1, with a tentative D call TRBD2 (6 bases). The CDR3 is 15 residues long. Between the trimmed V and J ends, which lost 7 bases and 0 bases, there was a span of 13 bases. Germline V gene lookup returns CDR1 SGHTA and CDR2 FQGTGA. The CDR3 nucleotides are TGTGCCAGCACCTCCGTGGGGGGCTCCTACAATGAGCAGTTCTTC. This codes for CASTSVGGSYNEQFF.

This CDR3 is CASSLQGVGQGFGSPLHF. The DNA of the CDR3 is TGTGCCAGCAGTTTGCAGGGTGTGGGACAGGGGTTCGGTTCACCCCTCCACTTT. The chain recombines TRBV6-5 with TRBJ1-6; 10 bases align to TRBD1. Per the germline V gene, CDR1 is MNHEY and CDR2 is SVGAGI. The CDR3 has 18 amino acids. The ends lost 4 bases at V and 9 bases at J; junction bases unmatched: 15.

There are a few counts of this clonotype. The chain recombines TRBV5-1 with TRBJ2-1, with TRBD2 matching over 9 bases. CDR3 length: 14 amino acids. The germline V gene has CDR1 SGHRS and CDR2 YFSETQ. Trimming at V came to 4 bases and at J to 4 bases, leaving 3 bases not matched to a gene. This CDR3 is CASSIAGVYNEQFF. CDR3 DNA: TGCGCCAGCAGCATAGCGGGGGTGTACAATGAGCAGTTCTTC.